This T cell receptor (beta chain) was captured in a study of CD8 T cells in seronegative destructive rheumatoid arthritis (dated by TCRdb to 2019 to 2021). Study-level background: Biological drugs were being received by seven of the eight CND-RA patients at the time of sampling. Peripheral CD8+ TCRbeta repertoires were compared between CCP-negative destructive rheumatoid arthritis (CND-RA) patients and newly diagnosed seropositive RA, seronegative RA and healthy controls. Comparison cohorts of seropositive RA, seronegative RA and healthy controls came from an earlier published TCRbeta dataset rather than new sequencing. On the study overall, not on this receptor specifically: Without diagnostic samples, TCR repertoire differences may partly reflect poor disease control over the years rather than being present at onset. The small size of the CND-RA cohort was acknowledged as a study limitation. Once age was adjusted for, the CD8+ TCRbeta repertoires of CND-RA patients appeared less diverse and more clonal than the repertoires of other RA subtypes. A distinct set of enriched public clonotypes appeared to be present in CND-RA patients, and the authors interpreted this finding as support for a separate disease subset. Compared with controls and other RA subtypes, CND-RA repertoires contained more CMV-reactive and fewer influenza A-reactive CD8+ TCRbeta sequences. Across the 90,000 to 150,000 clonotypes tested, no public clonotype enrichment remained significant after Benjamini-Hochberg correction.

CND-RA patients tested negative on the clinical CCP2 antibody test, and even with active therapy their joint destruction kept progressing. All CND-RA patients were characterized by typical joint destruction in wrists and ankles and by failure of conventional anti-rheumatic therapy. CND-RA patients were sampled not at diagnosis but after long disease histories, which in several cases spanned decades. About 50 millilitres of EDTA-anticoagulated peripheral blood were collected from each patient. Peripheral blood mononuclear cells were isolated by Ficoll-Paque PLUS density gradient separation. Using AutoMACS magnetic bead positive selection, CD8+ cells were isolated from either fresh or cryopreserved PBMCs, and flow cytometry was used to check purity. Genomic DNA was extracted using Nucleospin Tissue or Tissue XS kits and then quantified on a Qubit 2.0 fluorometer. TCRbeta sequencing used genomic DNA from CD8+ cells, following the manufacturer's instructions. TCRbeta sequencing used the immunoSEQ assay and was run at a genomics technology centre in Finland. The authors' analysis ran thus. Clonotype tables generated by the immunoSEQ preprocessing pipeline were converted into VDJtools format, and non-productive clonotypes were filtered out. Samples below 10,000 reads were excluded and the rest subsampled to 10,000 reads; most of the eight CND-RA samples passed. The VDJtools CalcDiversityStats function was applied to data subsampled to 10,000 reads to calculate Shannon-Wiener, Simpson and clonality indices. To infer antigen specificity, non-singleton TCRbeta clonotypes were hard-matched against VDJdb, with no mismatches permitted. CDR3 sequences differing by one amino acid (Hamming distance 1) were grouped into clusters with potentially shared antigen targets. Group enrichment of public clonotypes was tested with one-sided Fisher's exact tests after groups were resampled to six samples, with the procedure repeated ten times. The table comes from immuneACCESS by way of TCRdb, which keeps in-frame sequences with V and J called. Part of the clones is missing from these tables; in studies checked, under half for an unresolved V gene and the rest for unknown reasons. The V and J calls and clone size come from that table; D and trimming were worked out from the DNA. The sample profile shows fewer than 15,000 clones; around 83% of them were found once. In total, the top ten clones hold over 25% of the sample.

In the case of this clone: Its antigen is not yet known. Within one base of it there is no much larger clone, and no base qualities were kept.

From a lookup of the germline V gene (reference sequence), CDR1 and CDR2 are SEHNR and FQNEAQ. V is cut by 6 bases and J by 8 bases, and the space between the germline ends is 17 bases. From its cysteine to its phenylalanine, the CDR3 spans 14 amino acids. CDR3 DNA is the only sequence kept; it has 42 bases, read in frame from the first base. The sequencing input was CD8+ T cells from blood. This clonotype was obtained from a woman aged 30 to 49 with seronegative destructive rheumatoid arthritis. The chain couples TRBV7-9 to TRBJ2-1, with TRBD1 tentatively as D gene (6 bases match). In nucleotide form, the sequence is TGTGCCAGCAGTCACCCTTCCAGGGGCCATGAGCAGTTCTTC. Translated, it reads CASSHPSRGHEQFF.